This T cell receptor (beta chain) originates from a study of cytomegalovirus exposure and HLA in healthy donors. The PCR had 60 Vbeta and 13 Jbeta primers. The method was immunoSEQ multiplex PCR; TCRdb's version includes in-frame clones alone and lacks a portion of them. The sample holds tens of thousands of clones, around 81% seen once. Sample: PBMCs. The source is a male donor in good health and CMV-seronegative.

The CDR3 DNA is TGTGCCAGCAGCTTAGCGCAGGGGCGCGGCTACACCTTC. Protein: CASSLAQGRGYTF. The chain combines TRBV7-2 with TRBJ1-2; D might be TRBD1 (6 bases). The CDR3 totals 13 residues. With 0 bases removed from V and 8 bases from J, the gap between germline ends came to 10 bases. Germline CDR1 is SGHTA and CDR2 is FQGNSA.